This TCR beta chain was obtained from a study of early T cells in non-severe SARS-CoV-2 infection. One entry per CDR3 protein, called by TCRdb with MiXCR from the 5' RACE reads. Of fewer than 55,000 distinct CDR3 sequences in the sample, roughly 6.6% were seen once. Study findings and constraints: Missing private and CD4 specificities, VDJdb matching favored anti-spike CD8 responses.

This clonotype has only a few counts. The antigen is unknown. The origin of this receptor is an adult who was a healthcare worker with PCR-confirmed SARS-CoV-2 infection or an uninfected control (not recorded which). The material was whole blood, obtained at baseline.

Here the CDR3 DNA reads TGTGCCAGCAGTGATCAGGGAAGAACCCAGTACTTC. Encoded protein: CASSDQGRTQYF. The chain combines TRBV2 with TRBJ2-5; D possibly corresponds to TRBD1 (5 bases). The CDR3 consists of 12 residues. CDR1 and CDR2 from the germline V gene are SNHLY and FYNNEI. Between the trimmed V and J ends, which lost 3 bases and 8 bases, there was a span of 10 bases.